The 9 T cell receptor beta chains below were found in one sample sequenced in a study of T cells of healthy individuals. TCRdb reprocessed the 5' RACE reads via MiXCR and lists one record per CDR3 protein. The sample consists of around 63,000 distinct CDR3 sequences, 16% of them appearing once. These receptors came from a human donor in good health.

This clonotype was recorded a few times. The CDR3 DNA is TGCAGTGCTCTCTCAGGGACAGGGACCAATGAGCAGTTCTTC. Translating gives CSALSGTGTNEQFF. V and J are TRBV20-1 and TRBJ2-1, with TRBD1 identical over 9 bases. Germline V lookup: CDR1 DFQATT, CDR2 SNEGSKA (reference sequence). Germline trimming cut 5 bases from V and 6 bases from J; bases unmatched to any gene: 8. The CDR3 runs 14 residues.

This clonotype appeared many times. The chain has TRBV27 and TRBJ2-3, with TRBD2 identical over 7 bases. This CDR3 spans 15 amino acids. With V trimmed by 5 bases and J by 3 bases, 8 bases remained unmatched. Germline loops: CDR1 MNHEY, CDR2 SMNVEV (reference sequence). CDR3 coding DNA: TGTGCCAGCAGTACTTGGGGAGGGAGAACAGATACGCAGTATTTT. This sequence encodes CASSTWGGRTDTQYF.

The table lists this clonotype with many counts. The CDR3 loop reads CASSYVSGGSHEQFF. The CDR3 DNA reads TGTGCCAGCAGTTACGTCAGCGGGGGGTCTCATGAGCAGTTCTTC. The rearrangement joins TRBV6-6 to TRBJ2-1, with 9 positions matching TRBD2. Germline V gene lookup returns CDR1 MNHNY and CDR2 SVGAGI (reference sequence). Germline trimming cut 2 bases from V and 8 bases from J; bases unmatched to any gene: 7. CDR3 length: 15 residues.

This clonotype was observed at least ten times. V usage is TRBV7-2 and J usage is TRBJ2-1, with TRBD2 matching 12 bases. The CDR3 extends over 15 amino acids. CDR1 is SGHTA and CDR2 is FQGNSA in the germline V gene. J lost 4 bases, V lost 4 bases, and 2 bases had no gene match. CDR3 loop: CASSSGLAGYNEQFF. The CDR3 bases are TGTGCCAGCAGCTCAGGACTAGCGGGATACAATGAGCAGTTCTTC.

CDR3 nucleotide sequence: TGTGCCAGCAGCCCTGACAGGGGGGTCAACGAGCAGTACTTC. It yields the protein CASSPDRGVNEQYF. The V gene is TRBV28, the J gene TRBJ2-7; 9 bases line up with TRBD1. The CDR3 has 14 amino acids. The germline V gene has CDR1 MDHEN and CDR2 SYDVKM. V lost 6 bases to trimming and J lost 5 bases; unmatched junction nucleotides: 8.

At least ten counts were recorded for this clonotype. The chain uses TRBV25-1 and TRBJ1-1; the D gene is possibly TRBD1 (6 bases). Looked up from germline, CDR1 is MGHDK and CDR2 is SYGVNS. The CDR3 is 16 amino acids. The V end lost 3 bases, the J end lost 0 bases, and 14 bases lay between the germline ends. In nucleotides, the CDR3 is TGTGCCAGCAGTGACAGGGGAGCAGGGATGAACACTGAAGCTTTCTTT. Its protein product is CASSDRGAGMNTEAFF.

This clonotype was found many times. The chain links TRBV6-1 to TRBJ2-7; tentative D call: TRBD1 (6 bases). V was trimmed by 10 bases and J by 2 bases, leaving 18 bases between them. CDR1 and CDR2 from the germline V gene are MNHNS and SASEGT. This CDR3 has 14 amino acids. The DNA for the CDR3 is TGTGCCATCTCCGACCGCTCAGGGGCCTACGAGCAGTACTTC. Translated: CAISDRSGAYEQYF.

This clonotype was recorded many times. This chain links TRBV11-2 with TRBJ2-1; no clear D. Germline values: CDR1 SGHAT, CDR2 FQNNGV. This CDR3 comprises 14 residues. V was clipped by 0 bases and J by 10 bases, with 13 bases between them. CDR3 in DNA: TGTGCCAGCAGCTTAGAGGTTACCTCCCAGGAGCAGTTCTTC. Translation: CASSLEVTSQEQFF.

The CDR3: CASRVFGAETQYF. In nucleotides, the CDR3 is TGTGCCAGCAGAGTTTTTGGGGCGGAGACCCAGTACTTC. The chain is built from TRBV12-3 or TRBV12-4 and TRBJ2-5; D is perhaps TRBD1 (5 bases). Trimming cost V 6 bases and J 5 bases, with 13 bases left between them. The CDR3 consists of 13 residues.